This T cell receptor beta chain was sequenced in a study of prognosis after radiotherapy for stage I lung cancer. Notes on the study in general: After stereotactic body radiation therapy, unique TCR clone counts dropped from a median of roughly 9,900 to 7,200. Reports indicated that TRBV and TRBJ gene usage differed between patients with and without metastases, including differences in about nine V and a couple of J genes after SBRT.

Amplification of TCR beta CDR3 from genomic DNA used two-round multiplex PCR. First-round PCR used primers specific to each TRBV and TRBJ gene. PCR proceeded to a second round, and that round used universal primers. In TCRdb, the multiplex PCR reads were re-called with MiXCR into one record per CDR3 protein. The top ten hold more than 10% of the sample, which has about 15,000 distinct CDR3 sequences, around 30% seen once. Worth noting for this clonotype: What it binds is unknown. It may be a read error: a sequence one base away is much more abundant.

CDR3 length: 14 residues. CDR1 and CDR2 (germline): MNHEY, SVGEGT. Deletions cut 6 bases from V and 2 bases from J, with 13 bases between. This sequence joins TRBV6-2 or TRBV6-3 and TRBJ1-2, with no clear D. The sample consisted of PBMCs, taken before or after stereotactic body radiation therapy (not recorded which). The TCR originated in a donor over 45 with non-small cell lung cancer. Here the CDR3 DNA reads TGTGCCAGCAGAGGAAGGTACTCCAACTATGGCTACACCTTC. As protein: CASRGRYSNYGYTF.